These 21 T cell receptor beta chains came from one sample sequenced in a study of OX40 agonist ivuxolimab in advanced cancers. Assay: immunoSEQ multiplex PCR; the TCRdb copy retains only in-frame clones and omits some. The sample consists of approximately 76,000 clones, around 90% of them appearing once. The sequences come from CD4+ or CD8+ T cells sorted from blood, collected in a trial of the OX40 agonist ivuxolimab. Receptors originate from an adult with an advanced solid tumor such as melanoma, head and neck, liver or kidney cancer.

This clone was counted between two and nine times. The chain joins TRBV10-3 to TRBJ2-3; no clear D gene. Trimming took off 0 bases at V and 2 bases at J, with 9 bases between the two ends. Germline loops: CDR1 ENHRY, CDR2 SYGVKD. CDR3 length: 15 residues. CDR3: CAISESNHPTDTQYF. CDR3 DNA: TGTGCCATCAGTGAGTCGAACCACCCCACAGATACGCAGTATTTT.

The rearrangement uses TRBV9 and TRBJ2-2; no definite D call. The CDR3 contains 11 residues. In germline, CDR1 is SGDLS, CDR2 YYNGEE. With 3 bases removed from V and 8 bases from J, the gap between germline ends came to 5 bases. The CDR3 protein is CASSDRGELFF. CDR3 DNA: TGTGCCAGCAGCGACCGAGGGGAGCTGTTTTTT.

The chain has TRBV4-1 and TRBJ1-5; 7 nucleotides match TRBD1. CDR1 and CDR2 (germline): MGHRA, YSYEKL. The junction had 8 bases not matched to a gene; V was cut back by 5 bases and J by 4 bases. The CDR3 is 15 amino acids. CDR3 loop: CASSSLTGFNQPQHF. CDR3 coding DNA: TGCGCCAGCAGCTCGCTGACAGGGTTTAATCAGCCCCAGCATTTT.

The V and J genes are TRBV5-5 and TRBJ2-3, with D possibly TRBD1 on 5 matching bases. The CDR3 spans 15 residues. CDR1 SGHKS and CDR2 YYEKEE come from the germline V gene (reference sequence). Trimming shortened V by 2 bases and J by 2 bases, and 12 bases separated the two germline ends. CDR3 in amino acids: CASSFLQVSTDTQYF. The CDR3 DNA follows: TGTGCCAGCAGCTTCCTACAGGTCTCCACAGATACGCAGTATTTT.

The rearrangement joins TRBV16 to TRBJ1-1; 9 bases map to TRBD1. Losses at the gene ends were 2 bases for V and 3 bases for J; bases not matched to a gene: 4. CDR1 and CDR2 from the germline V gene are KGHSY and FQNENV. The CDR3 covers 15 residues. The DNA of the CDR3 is TGTGCCAGCAGCCAAACAAGGACAGGGGACACTGAAGCTTTCTTT. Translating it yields CASSQTRTGDTEAFF.

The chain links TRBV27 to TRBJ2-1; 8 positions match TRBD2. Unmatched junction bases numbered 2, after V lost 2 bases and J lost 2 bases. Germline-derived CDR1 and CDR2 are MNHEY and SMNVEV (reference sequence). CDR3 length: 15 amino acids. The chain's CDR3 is CASSLVAGTYNEQFF. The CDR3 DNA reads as TGTGCCAGCAGTTTAGTAGCGGGGACCTACAATGAGCAGTTCTTC.

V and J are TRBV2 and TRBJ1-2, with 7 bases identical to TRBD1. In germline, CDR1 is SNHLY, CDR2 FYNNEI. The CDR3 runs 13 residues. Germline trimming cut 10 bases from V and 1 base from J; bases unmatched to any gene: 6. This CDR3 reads CATPGQSNYGYTF. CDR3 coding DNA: TGTGCCACCCCGGGACAGAGTAACTATGGCTACACCTTC.

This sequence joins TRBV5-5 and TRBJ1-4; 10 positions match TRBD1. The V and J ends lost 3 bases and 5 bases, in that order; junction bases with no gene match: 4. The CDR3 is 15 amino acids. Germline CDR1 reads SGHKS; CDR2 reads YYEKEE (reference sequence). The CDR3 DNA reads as TGTGCCAGCAGCTCCGGGACAGGGGTAAATGAAAAACTGTTTTTT. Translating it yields CASSSGTGVNEKLFF.

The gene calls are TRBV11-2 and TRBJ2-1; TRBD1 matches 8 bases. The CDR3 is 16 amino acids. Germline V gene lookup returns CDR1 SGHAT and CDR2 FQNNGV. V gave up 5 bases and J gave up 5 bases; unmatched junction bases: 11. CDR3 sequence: CASSHILGQGHNEQFF. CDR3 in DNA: TGTGCCAGCAGCCACATCCTCGGACAGGGTCACAATGAGCAGTTCTTC.

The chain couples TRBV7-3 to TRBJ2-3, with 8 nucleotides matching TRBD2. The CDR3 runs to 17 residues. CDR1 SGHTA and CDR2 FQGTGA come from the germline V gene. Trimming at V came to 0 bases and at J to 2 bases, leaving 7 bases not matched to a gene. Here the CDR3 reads CASSLTVAGRTTDTQYF. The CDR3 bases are TGTGCCAGCAGCTTAACGGTAGCGGGACGTACCACAGATACGCAGTATTTT.

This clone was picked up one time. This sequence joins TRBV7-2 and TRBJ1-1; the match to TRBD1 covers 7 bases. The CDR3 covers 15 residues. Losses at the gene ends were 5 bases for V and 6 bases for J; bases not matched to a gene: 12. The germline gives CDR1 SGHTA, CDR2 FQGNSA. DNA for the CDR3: TGTGCCAGCAGCCCTACTAGACAGGGTTACGCTGAAGCTTTCTTT. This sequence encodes CASSPTRQGYAEAFF.

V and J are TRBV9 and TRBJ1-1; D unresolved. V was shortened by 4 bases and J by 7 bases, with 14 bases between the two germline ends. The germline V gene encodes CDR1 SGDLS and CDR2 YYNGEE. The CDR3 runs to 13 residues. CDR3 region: CASSPDGRNEAFF. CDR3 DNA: TGTGCCAGCAGCCCCGACGGGCGCAATGAAGCTTTCTTT.

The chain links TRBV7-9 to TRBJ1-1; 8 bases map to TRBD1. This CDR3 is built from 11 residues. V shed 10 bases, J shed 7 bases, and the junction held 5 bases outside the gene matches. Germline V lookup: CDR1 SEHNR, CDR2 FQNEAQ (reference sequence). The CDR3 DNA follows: TGTGCCACCGACAGGGGTGGTGAAGCTTTCTTT. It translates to CATDRGGEAFF.

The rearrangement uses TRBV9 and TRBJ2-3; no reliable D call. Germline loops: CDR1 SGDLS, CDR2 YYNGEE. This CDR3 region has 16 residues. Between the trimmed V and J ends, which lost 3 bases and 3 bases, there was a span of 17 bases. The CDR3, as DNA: TGTGCCAGCAGCGCTGAAGGGTGGGCCTGGACAGATACGCAGTATTTT. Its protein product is CASSAEGWAWTDTQYF. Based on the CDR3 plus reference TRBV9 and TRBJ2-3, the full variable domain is DSGVTQTPKHLITATGQRVTLRCSPRSGDLSVYWYQQSLDQGLQFLIQYYNGEERAKGNILERFSAQQFPDLHSELNLSSLELGDSALYFCASSAEGWAWTDTQYFGPGTRLTVL.

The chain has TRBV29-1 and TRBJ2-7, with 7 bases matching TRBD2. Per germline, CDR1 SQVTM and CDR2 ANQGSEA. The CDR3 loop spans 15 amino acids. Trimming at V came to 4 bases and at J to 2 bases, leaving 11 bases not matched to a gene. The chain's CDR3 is CSVVGSRLAAYEQYF. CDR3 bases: TGCAGCGTTGTGGGGAGTAGACTAGCAGCCTACGAGCAGTACTTC.

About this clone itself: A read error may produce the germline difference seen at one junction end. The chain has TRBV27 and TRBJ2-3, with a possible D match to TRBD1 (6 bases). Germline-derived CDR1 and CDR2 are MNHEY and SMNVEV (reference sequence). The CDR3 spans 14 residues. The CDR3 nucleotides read TGTGCCAGCAGTTTATCATCCGGGACACCGGTGGGATTTTTT. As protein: CASSLSSGTPVGFF.

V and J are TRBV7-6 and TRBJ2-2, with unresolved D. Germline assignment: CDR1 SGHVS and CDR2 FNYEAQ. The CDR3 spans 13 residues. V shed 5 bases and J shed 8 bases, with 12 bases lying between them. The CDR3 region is CASSPHTSGELFF. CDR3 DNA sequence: TGTGCCAGCAGCCCCCACACGTCGGGGGAGCTGTTTTTT.

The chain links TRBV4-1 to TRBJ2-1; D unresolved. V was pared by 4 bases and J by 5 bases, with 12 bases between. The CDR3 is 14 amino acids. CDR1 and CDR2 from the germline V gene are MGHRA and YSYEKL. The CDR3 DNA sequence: TGCGCCAGCAGCCCGGGTCCCGGCCACAATGAGCAGTTCTTC. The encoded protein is CASSPGPGHNEQFF.

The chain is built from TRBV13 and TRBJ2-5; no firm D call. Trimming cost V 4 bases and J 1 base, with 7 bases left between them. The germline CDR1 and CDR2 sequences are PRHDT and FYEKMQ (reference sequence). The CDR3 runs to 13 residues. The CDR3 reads CASSSGSQETQYF. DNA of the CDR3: TGTGCCAGCAGCTCCGGCTCCCAAGAGACCCAGTACTTC.

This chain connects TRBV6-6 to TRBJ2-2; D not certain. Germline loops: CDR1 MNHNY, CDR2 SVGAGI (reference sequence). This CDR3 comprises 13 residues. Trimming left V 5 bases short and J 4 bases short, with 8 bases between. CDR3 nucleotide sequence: TGTGCCAGCAGTCCGTTTGGCACCGGGGAGCTGTTTTTT. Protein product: CASSPFGTGELFF.

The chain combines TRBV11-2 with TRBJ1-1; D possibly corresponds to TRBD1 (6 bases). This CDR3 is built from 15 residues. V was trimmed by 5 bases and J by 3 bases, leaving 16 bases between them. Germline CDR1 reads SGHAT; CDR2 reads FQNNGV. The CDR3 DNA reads TGTGCCAGCAGCGGGGGCCAAGGTTGGGACACTGAAGCTTTCTTT. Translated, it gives CASSGGQGWDTEAFF. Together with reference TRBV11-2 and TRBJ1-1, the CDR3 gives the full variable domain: EAGVAQSPRYKIIEKRQSVAFWCNPISGHATLYWYQQILGQGPKLLIQFQNNGVVDDSQLPKDRFSAERLKGVDSTLKIQPAKLEDSAVYLCASSGGQGWDTEAFFGQGTRLTVV.